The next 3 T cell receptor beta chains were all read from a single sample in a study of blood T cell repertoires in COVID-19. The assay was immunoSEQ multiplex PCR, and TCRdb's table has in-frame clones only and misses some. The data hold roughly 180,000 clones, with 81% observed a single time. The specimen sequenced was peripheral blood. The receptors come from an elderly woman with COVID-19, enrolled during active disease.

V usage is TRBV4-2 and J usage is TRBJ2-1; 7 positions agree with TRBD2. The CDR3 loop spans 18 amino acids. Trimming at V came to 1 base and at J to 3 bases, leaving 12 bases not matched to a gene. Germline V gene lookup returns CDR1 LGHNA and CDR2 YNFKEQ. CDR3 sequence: CASSQAILRREYYNEQFF. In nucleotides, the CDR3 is TGTGCCAGCAGCCAAGCCATTCTAAGGCGGGAGTACTACAATGAGCAGTTCTTC.

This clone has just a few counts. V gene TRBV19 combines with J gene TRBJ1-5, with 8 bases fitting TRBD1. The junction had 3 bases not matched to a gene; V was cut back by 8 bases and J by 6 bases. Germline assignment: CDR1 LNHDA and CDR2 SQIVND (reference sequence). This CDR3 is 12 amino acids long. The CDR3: CASDRGGQPQHF. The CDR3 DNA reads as TGTGCCAGTGACAGGGGTGGTCAGCCCCAGCATTTT.

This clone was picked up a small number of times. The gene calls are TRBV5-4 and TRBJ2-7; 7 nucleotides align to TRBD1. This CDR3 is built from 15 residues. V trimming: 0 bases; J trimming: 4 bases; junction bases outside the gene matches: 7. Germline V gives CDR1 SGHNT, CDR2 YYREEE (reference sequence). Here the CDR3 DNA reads TGTGCCAGCAGCTTGGGGACAGGCCGGACTTACGAGCAGTACTTC. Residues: CASSLGTGRTYEQYF.